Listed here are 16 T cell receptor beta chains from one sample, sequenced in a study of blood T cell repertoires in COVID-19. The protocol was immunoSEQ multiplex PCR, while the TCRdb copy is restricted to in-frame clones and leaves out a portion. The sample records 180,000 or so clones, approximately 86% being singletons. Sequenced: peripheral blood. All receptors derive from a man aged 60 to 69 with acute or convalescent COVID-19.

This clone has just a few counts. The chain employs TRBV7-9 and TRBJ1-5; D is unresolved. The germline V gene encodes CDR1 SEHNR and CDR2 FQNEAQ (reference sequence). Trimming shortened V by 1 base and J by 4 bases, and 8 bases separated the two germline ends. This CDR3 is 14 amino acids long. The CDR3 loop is CASSLGGGNQPQHF. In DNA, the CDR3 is TGTGCCAGCAGCTTAGGAGGAGGGAATCAGCCCCAGCATTTT.

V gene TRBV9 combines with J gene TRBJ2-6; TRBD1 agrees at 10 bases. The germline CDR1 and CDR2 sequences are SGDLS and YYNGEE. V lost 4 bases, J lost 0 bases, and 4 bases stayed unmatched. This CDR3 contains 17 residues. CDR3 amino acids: CASSLRDRGSGANVLTF. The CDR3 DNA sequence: TGTGCCAGCAGCCTCCGGGACAGGGGCTCTGGGGCCAACGTCCTGACTTTC.

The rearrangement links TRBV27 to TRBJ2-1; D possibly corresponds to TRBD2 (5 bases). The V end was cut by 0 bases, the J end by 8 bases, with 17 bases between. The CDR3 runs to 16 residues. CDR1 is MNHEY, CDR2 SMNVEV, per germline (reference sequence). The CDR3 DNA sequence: TGTGCCAGCAGTTTATCGAGGGCTCATCGGGGTGATGAGCAGTTCTTC. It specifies CASSLSRAHRGDEQFF.

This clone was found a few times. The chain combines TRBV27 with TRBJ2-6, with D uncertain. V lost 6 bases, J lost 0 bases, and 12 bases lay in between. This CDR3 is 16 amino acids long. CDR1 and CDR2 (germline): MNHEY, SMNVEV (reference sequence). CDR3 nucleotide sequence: TGTGCCAGCAGCCCTAGGCCTCGCTCTGGGGCCAACGTCCTGACTTTC. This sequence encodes CASSPRPRSGANVLTF. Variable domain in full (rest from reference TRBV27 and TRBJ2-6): EAQVTQNPRYLITVTGKKLTVTCSQNMNHEYMSWYRQDPGLGLRQIYYSMNVEVTDKGDVPEGYKVSRKEKRNFPLILESPSPNQTSLYFCASSPRPRSGANVLTFGAGSRLTVL.

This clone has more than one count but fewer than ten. In DNA form, the CDR3 reads TGTGCCAGCAGCAACGGACAGGGGGCCTATGGCTACACCTTC. Protein product: CASSNGQGAYGYTF. This rearrangement joins TRBV7-8 to TRBJ1-2; 11 bases match TRBD1. The ends lost 5 bases at V and 4 bases at J; junction bases unmatched: 3. Per the germline V gene, CDR1 is SGHVS and CDR2 is FQNEAQ. The CDR3 consists of 14 residues. The whole variable domain, filled in from reference TRBV7-8 and TRBJ1-2, reads GAGVSQSPRYKVAKRGQDVALRCDPISGHVSLFWYQQALGQGPEFLTYFQNEAQLDKSGLPSDRFFAERPEGSVSTLKIQRTQQEDSAVYLCASSNGQGAYGYTFGSGTRLTVV.

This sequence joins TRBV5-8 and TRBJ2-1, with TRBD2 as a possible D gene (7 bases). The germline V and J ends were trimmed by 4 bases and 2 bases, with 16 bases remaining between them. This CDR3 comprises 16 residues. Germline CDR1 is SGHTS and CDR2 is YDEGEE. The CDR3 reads CASSLFGRGPYNEQFF. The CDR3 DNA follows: TGTGCCAGCAGCCTGTTTGGGCGGGGGCCCTACAATGAGCAGTTCTTC. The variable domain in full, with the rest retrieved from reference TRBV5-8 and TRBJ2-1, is EAGVTQSPTHLIKTRGQQATLRCSPISGHTSVYWYQQALGLGLQFLLWYDEGEERNRGNFPPRFSGRQFPNYSSELNVNALELEDSALYLCASSLFGRGPYNEQFFGPGTRLTVL.

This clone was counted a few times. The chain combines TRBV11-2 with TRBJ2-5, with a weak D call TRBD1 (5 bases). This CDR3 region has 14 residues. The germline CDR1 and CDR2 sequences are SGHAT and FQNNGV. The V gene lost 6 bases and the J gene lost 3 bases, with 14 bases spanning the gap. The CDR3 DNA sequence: TGTGCCAGCAGATACGACAGATTAAAAGAGACCCAGTACTTC. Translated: CASRYDRLKETQYF.

This CDR3 is CASSVTGYEQYF. In nucleotides, the CDR3 is TGTGCCAGCAGTGTAACAGGCTACGAGCAGTACTTC. The V call is TRBV2, the J call TRBJ2-7; D might be TRBD1 (5 bases). Per germline, CDR1 SNHLY and CDR2 FYNNEI. The CDR3 loop spans 12 amino acids. V was cut by 4 bases and J by 3 bases, with 7 bases left in between.

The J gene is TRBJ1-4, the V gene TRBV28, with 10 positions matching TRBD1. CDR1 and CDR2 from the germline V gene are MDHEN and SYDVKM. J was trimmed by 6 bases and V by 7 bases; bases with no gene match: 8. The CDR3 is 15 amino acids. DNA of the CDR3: TGTGCCAGCACGCCACGTGGACAGGGGGATGAAAAACTGTTTTTT. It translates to CASTPRGQGDEKLFF.

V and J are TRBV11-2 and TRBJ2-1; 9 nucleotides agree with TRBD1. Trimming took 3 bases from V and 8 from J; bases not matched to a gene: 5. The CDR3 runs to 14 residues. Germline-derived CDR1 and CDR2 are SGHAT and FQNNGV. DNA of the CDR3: TGTGCCAGCAGCTTCACAACAGGGGGCGATGAGCAGTTCTTC. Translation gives CASSFTTGGDEQFF.

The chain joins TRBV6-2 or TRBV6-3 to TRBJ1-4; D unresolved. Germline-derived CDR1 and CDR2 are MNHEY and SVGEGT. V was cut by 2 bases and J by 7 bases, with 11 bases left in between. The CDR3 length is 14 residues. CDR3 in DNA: TGTGCCAGCAGTTACGGGATCGGAGGTGAAAAACTGTTTTTT. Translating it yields CASSYGIGGEKLFF.

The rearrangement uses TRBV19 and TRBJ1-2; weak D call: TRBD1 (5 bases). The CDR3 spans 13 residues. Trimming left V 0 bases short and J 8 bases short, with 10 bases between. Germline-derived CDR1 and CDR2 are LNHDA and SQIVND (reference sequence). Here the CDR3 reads CASSIETQGGYTF. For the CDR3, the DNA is TGTGCCAGTAGTATAGAAACCCAGGGAGGCTACACCTTC.

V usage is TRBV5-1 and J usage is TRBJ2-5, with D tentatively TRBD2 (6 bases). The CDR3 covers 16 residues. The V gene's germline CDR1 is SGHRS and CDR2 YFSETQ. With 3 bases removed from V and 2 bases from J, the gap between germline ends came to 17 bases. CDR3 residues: CASSSGRIGGQETQYF. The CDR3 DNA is TGCGCCAGCAGCTCGGGGAGAATTGGAGGGCAAGAGACCCAGTACTTC.

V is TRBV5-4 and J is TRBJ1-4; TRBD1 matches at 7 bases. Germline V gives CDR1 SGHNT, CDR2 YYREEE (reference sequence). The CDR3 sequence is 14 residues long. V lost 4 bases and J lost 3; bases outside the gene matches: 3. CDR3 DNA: TGTGCCAGCAGCCGACAGGGAGCTAATGAAAAACTGTTTTTT. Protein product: CASSRQGANEKLFF.

The CDR3, as DNA: TGTGCCAGCAGCTCAGCGGGGAGGGGGAATGAAAAACTGTTTTTT. It yields the protein CASSSAGRGNEKLFF. The rearrangement uses TRBV9 and TRBJ1-4, with D tentatively TRBD1 (6 bases). The CDR3 is 15 residues long. From germline, CDR1 is SGDLS and CDR2 YYNGEE. V was pared by 4 bases and J by 5 bases, with 15 bases between.

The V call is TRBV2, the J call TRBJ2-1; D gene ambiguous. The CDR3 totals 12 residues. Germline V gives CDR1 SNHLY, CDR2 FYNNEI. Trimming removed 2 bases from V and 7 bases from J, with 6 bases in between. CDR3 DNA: TGTGCCAGCAGTGAACGTCGGAATGAGCAGTTCTTC. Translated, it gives CASSERRNEQFF.